These 17 T cell receptor beta chains came from one sample sequenced in a study of blood T cell repertoires in COVID-19 (TCRdb year 2020). The library was produced with the immunoSEQ multiplex PCR assay. TCRdb re-hosts the immuneACCESS table, in-frame sequences only. Its copies lack some clones; in the studies checked, an unresolved V gene accounts for under half of them, and the cause for the rest is not known. The sample profile shows some 200,000 clones; approximately 80% of them were found once. The ten largest account for 4.5% to 5.5% of the sample. Sequenced: peripheral blood. These receptors were collected from a woman in her sixties who had recovered from COVID-19.

Notes on this clone: A much larger clone sits a single nucleotide away, making a read error possible. The V gene is TRBV3-1 (or the pseudogene TRBV3-2), the J gene TRBJ2-5; no clear D. Germline CDR1 is LGHDT and CDR2 is YNNKEL (reference sequence). The V gene lost 4 bases and the J gene lost 2 bases, with 2 bases spanning the gap. The CDR3 has 11 amino acids. CDR3 in amino acids: CASSLQETQYF. CDR3 DNA sequence: TGTGCCAGCAGCCTACAAGAGACCCAGTACTTC.

This chain links TRBV5-8 with TRBJ1-2; D is uncertain. With 0 bases removed from V and 2 bases from J, the gap between germline ends came to 8 bases. Germline CDR1 SGHTS, CDR2 YDEGEE. The CDR3 sequence is 14 residues long. The CDR3 protein is CASSLEVGNYGYTF. In DNA form, the CDR3 reads TGTGCCAGCAGCTTGGAGGTGGGCAACTATGGCTACACCTTC.

The genes are TRBV2 and TRBJ2-6; 7 bases are a match to TRBD1. V was pared by 6 bases and J by 5 bases, with 4 bases of the junction left unmatched. Germline assignment: CDR1 SNHLY and CDR2 FYNNEI. This CDR3 is 14 amino acids long. The CDR3 here is CASRDRVRANVLTF. The CDR3, as DNA: TGTGCCAGCAGAGACAGGGTCCGGGCCAACGTCCTGACTTTC. Full variable domain (outside the CDR3, taken from reference TRBV2 and TRBJ2-6): EPEVTQTPSHQVTQMGQEVILRCVPISNHLYFYWYRQILGQKVEFLVSFYNNEISEKSEIFDDQFSVERPDGSNFTLKIRSTKLEDSAMYFCASRDRVRANVLTFGAGSRLTVL.

The genes are TRBV9 and TRBJ1-1, with D uncertain. Trimming removed 1 base from V and 0 bases from J, with 10 bases in between. Germline CDR1 reads SGDLS; CDR2 reads YYNGEE. The CDR3 has 15 amino acids. The CDR3 sequence: CASSVKQNMNTEAFF. The CDR3 DNA reads TGTGCCAGCAGCGTAAAACAGAACATGAACACTGAAGCTTTCTTT.

This rearrangement joins TRBV2 to TRBJ1-2; D gene ambiguous. This CDR3 region has 15 residues. Germline CDR1 SNHLY, CDR2 FYNNEI. Between the trimmed V and J ends, which lost 6 bases and 2 bases, there was a span of 16 bases. The CDR3 protein is CASRVVQAENYGYTF. Written as DNA, the CDR3 is TGTGCCAGCAGAGTTGTGCAGGCCGAAAACTATGGCTACACCTTC.

V usage is TRBV7-2 and J usage is TRBJ2-5, with 12 positions matching TRBD2. V trimming: 2 bases; J trimming: 5 bases; junction bases outside the gene matches: 6. The germline V gene encodes CDR1 SGHTA and CDR2 FQGNSA. This CDR3 comprises 16 residues. The CDR3 sequence is CASSLSSGGAGETQYF. In DNA, the CDR3 is TGTGCCAGCAGCTTATCTAGCGGGGGGGCCGGGGAGACCCAGTACTTC.

CDR3 in amino acids: CASGLMLETGIAKNIQYF. The CDR3 DNA reads as TGTGCTAGTGGTTTAATGTTGGAAACAGGTATAGCCAAAAACATTCAGTACTTC. The chain employs TRBV12-5 and TRBJ2-4; a possible D gene is TRBD1 (5 bases). Germline CDR1 is LGHNT and CDR2 is FRNRAP. Trimming removed 3 bases at V and 0 bases at J, with 18 bases between. This CDR3 has 18 residues.

CDR3 nucleotides: TGTGCCAGTAGTGGCAGGGGGCGCGATGAAGCTTTCTTT. Translating it yields CASSGRGRDEAFF. The chain has TRBV19 and TRBJ1-1, with 8 bases matching TRBD1. CDR3 length: 13 amino acids. Germline V gene data show CDR1 as LNHDA and CDR2 as SQIVND (reference sequence). V dropped 5 bases and J dropped 7; count of bases not matched to a gene: 6.

The chain links TRBV2 to TRBJ1-1; 7 bases are a match to TRBD1. Unmatched junction bases numbered 18, after V lost 6 bases and J lost 2 bases. Germline CDR1 and CDR2: SNHLY and FYNNEI. This CDR3 comprises 18 residues. DNA of the CDR3: TGTGCCAGCAGCTACCCTAAAATGACAGGGCCTGGAAACACTGAAGCTTTCTTT. As protein: CASSYPKMTGPGNTEAFF.

The chain recombines TRBV6-1 with TRBJ1-2, with 7 bases matching TRBD1. This CDR3 spans 13 amino acids. Germline V gene lookup returns CDR1 MNHNS and CDR2 SASEGT. The V and J ends lost 2 bases and 7 bases, in that order; junction bases with no gene match: 4. The chain's CDR3 is CASSEIQGIGYTF. CDR3 sequence (DNA): TGTGCCAGCAGTGAAATACAGGGGATTGGCTACACCTTC.

The chain recombines TRBV30 with TRBJ2-7; 8 bases map to TRBD1. The CDR3 covers 15 residues. CDR1 and CDR2 from the germline V gene are GTSNPN and SVGIG (reference sequence). The trim removed 2 bases at V and 3 bases at J, leaving 9 bases unmatched. The CDR3 DNA follows: TGTGCCTGGAGTACGTCCCGGACAGGGATCTACGAGCAGTACTTC. This translates into CAWSTSRTGIYEQYF.

The table lists this clone with a count of one. The chain recombines TRBV4-3 with TRBJ2-1; D is possibly TRBD1 (6 bases). This CDR3 has 13 amino acids. Looked up from germline, CDR1 is LGHNA and CDR2 is YSLEER. Between the trimmed V and J ends, which lost 4 bases and 10 bases, there was a span of 14 bases. The chain's CDR3 is CASSLPRGSEQFF. The DNA for the CDR3 is TGCGCCAGCAGCCTCCCGAGGGGGAGCGAGCAGTTCTTC.

The rearrangement joins TRBV5-6 to TRBJ2-1; 8 bases line up with TRBD2. Germline V gives CDR1 SGHDT, CDR2 YYEEEE. The length of the CDR3 is 15 residues. J was trimmed by 4 bases and V by 4 bases; bases with no gene match: 7. CDR3 residues: CASSHQRGSYNEQFF. The CDR3 coding sequence is TGTGCCAGCAGCCACCAGCGGGGGAGTTACAATGAGCAGTTCTTC.

This clone was seen more than once but under ten times. The genes are TRBV11-2 and TRBJ1-1; D is undetermined. This CDR3 spans 14 amino acids. Trimming took 4 bases from V and 6 from J, leaving 15 bases between them. Germline CDR1 is SGHAT and CDR2 is FQNNGV. The CDR3 sequence is CASSSTGNAAEAFF. The DNA for the CDR3 is TGTGCCAGCAGCTCGACGGGGAACGCCGCTGAAGCTTTCTTT.

This chain joins TRBV5-6 and TRBJ2-7, with 9 bases that match TRBD1. V shed 5 bases, J shed 7 bases, and the junction held 10 bases outside the gene matches. Germline lookup yields CDR1 SGHDT and CDR2 YYEEEE. This CDR3 region has 14 residues. CDR3 in amino acids: CASREEGTGREQYF. CDR3 sequence (DNA): TGTGCCAGCAGGGAAGAGGGGACAGGGCGAGAGCAGTACTTC.

The V gene is TRBV29-1, the J gene TRBJ1-2; 7 positions match TRBD1. CDR3 length equals 14 residues. Germline values: CDR1 SQVTM, CDR2 ANQGSEA. V lost 6 bases and J lost 6; bases outside the gene matches: 13. DNA of the CDR3: TGCAGCGTCATTAGCGAGCGACAGGGCAATGGCTACACCTTC. It yields the protein CSVISERQGNGYTF.

This clone has a single count. V usage is TRBV5-1 and J usage is TRBJ1-5; D perhaps matches TRBD1 (5 bases). The germline V and J ends were trimmed by 0 bases and 0 bases, with 10 bases remaining between them. Germline CDR1 SGHRS, CDR2 YFSETQ. CDR3 size: 16 residues. In DNA, the CDR3 is TGCGCCAGCAGCTTGGGTACAGGCTATAGCAATCAGCCCCAGCATTTT. The encoded protein is CASSLGTGYSNQPQHF.